This paragraph reports one T cell receptor (beta chain). This sample was included in a study of T cell changes during pregnancy in multiple sclerosis. The CDR3 has 15 amino acids. Germline CDR1 reads MNHEY; CDR2 reads SVGAGI. The junction had 10 bases not matched to a gene; V was cut back by 5 bases and J by 3 bases. The repertoire was sequenced with immunoSEQ multiplex PCR; TCRdb's copy has only in-frame clones and lacks some. This sample has about 110,000 clones, with roughly 90% found just once. Specimen: peripheral blood, collected in the third trimester of pregnancy. This clonotype was sampled from a female donor with multiple sclerosis, enrolled in a pregnancy study. This chain links TRBV6-5 with TRBJ2-7; 7 nucleotides match TRBD1. CDR3 sequence (DNA): TGTGCCAGCAGTGTGACAGGGTTGACCCTCTACGAGCAGTACTTC. Its protein is CASSVTGLTLYEQYF.